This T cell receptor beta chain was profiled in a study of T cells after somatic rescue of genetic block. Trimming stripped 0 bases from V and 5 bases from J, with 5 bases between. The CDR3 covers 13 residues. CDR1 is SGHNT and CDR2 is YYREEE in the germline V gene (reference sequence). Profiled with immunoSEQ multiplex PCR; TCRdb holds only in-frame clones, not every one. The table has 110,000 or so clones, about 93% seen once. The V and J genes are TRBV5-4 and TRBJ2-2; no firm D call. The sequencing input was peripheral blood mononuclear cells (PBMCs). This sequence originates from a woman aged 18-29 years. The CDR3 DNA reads TGTGCCAGCAGCTTGGTGGGTACCGGGGAGCTGTTTTTT. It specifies CASSLVGTGELFF.